This TCR beta chain was found in a study of control samples from healthy donors and cancer patients (TCRdb year 2020). As concerns this clone: Its antigen is still unknown. Per-base qualities were not stored, and no clone one base away is much larger.

CDR1 and CDR2, per the germline V gene (reference sequence), are SGHKS and YYEKEE. Measured from the cysteine to the phenylalanine, the CDR3 is 16 residues long. Here the CDR3 DNA is all that survives: 48 bases in frame from base 1. Clipping removes 2 bases from V and 1 base from J, with 6 as the unmatched junction base count. Libraries were made using the immunoSEQ multiplex PCR assay. Sourced from immuneACCESS, this table was stored by TCRdb with only in-frame sequences that have V and J called. A share of the clones is absent; for the studies checked, an unresolved V gene accounts for under half, and the remainder has no known explanation. The sample data list tens of thousands of clones, and about 88% of these were observed just once. Of the sample, roughly 7.2% falls within the top ten clones.

The sequence joins TRBV5-5 to TRBJ2-4, and 7 bases in between align with TRBD1. This clonotype was obtained from a woman aged 60-70 years in good health. The sample comprised blood. CDR3 loop: CASSFPRGIAKNIQYF. The base sequence is TGTGCCAGCAGCTTCCCCAGGGGGATTGCCAAAAACATTCAGTACTTC.